The TCR beta chain under discussion was sequenced for a study of blood T cell repertoires in COVID-19 (TCRdb year 2020). Background for the entire study: The collaborator samples originated in the United States, Italy and Spain and spanned the acute and convalescent phases of COVID-19. The prospective study material was composed of cDNA or gDNA derived from T cells, B-cell-depleted T cells, or PBMCs. The dataset comprised deeply sampled blood TCRbeta repertoires from subjects exposed to, actively infected with, or recovered from COVID-19. A freely available public database, intended as a resource for researchers studying the immune response to SARS-CoV-2, is where the repertoires were released. The samples were drawn from the first 160 participants of the ongoing ImmuneRACE study and from roughly 1,300 subjects provided by 6 global collaborators. Sample metadata almost always included a de-identified subject ID, COVID-19 status, age in years and sex. Where HLA class I and class II types were available, the types were taken from metadata supplied by the sample provider, not from assay-based typing.

The immunoSEQ Assay, a bias-controlled multiplex PCR, was used to amplify TCRbeta CDR3 regions from genomic DNA. The authors' analysis ran thus. The number of nucleated cells in each sample was estimated by amplification of reference gene primers within the assay. To quantify the absolute abundance of each unique TCRbeta CDR3 rearrangement, sequence reads were collapsed and filtered. Productive Simpson clonality was computed per sample as the square root of Simpson's diversity index over productive rearrangements. Here the immuneACCESS table is served through TCRdb, limited to in-frame sequences with V and J called. Missing clones are a known gap in these copies; in checked studies unresolved V genes cover under half, and the rest lacks a known reason. That table gives V, J and clone size, and the DNA gave D and trimming. The sample table contains some 80,000 clones; only one count was recorded for 81% of them. The ten largest account for around 40% of the sample.

The CDR3 sequence holds 15 residues, the cysteine and phenylalanine included. Just CDR3 DNA is preserved here, 45 bases in frame from base 1. From the germline V gene (reference sequence), CDR1 is LNHDA and CDR2 is SQIVND. Unmatched junction bases come to 4, with V trimmed by 2 bases and J by 4 bases. Study-level results and caveats: The amount of clinical and demographic metadata varied by source and participant and was provided uncurated.

Whole blood was collected in K2EDTA tubes by collaborating institutions according to the institutions' own protocols. Collaborator samples were shipped for TCRbeta analysis as frozen whole blood, isolated PBMCs, or DNA extracted from either sample type. As for this clone: There is no known antigen for this receptor. No clone much larger than this one lies a single base away; base qualities are absent.

This receptor chain uses TRBV19 and TRBJ2-5; 10 middle bases align to TRBD1. Sequencing input: peripheral blood. The sequence was collected from a man older than 75 with acute or convalescent COVID-19. At the DNA level, the sequence is TGTGCCAGTAGTATACTGGGACAGGGGACAGAGACCCAGTACTTC. It specifies CASSILGQGTETQYF.